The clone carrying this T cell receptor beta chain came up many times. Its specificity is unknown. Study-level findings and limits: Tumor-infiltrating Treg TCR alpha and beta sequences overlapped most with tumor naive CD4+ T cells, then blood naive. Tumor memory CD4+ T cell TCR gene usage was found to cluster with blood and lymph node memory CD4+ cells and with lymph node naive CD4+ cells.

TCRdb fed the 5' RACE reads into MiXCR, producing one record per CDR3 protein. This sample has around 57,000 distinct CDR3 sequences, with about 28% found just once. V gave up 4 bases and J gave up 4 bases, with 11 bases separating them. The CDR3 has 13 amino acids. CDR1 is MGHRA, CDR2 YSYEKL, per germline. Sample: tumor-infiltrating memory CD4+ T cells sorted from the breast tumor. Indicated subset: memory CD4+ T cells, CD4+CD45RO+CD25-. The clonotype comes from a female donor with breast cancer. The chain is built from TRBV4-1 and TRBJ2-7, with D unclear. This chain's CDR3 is CASSRGTDYEQYF. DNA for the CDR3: TGCGCCAGCAGCCGGGGAACAGATTACGAGCAGTACTTC.